The 4 T cell receptor beta chains below all came from one sample that was sequenced in a study of blood T cells in healthy people across ages. Primers used in a second PCR of roughly 6 to 11 cycles were a sample-barcoded 5' primer and a J-beta primer mix. TCRdb reprocessed the 5' RACE reads via MiXCR and lists one record per CDR3 protein. The top ten hold 7% to 9% of the sample, which has 1.5 million to 2 million distinct CDR3 sequences, roughly 27% seen once. The sample consisted of blood. The receptors shown here come from a woman aged 25-40 years in good health.

This clonotype was detected a few times. The rearrangement joins TRBV12-3 or TRBV12-4 to TRBJ2-5, with 8 bases identical to TRBD2. The ends lost 3 bases at V and 11 bases at J; junction bases unmatched: 11. CDR3 length equals 14 residues. The CDR3 is CASSLKTSGSGQYF. CDR3 sequence (DNA): TGTGCCAGCAGTTTGAAAACTAGCGGTTCAGGGCAGTACTTC.

The chain has TRBV6-6 and TRBJ2-7; 9 bases are shared with TRBD1. CDR3 size: 13 residues. Germline trimming cut 6 bases from V and 9 bases from J; bases unmatched to any gene: 9. Per the germline V gene, CDR1 is MNHNY and CDR2 is SVGAGI (reference sequence). CDR3 loop: CASSPGTGLRQYF. DNA of the CDR3: TGTGCCAGCAGCCCCGGGACAGGGTTGCGGCAGTACTTC.

The rearrangement uses TRBV12-3 or TRBV12-4 and TRBJ2-4, with 8 nucleotides matching TRBD2. This CDR3 contains 17 residues. The V segment lost 3 bases and the J segment 1 base; nucleotides outside the gene matches: 8. CDR3 coding DNA: TGTGCCAGCAGTTTCGCGTCCGGGAGGGCTGCCAAAAACATTCAGTACTTC. Residues: CASSFASGRAAKNIQYF.

The chain uses TRBV20-1 and TRBJ2-4; the match to TRBD2 covers 9 bases. CDR1 DFQATT and CDR2 SNEGSKA come from the germline V gene (reference sequence). V lost 5 bases to trimming and J lost 13 bases; unmatched junction nucleotides: 15. The CDR3 sequence is 14 residues long. CDR3 in DNA: TGCAGTGCTTTGACTAGCGGCTATTACAATGAGCAGTACTTC. Protein product: CSALTSGYYNEQYF.